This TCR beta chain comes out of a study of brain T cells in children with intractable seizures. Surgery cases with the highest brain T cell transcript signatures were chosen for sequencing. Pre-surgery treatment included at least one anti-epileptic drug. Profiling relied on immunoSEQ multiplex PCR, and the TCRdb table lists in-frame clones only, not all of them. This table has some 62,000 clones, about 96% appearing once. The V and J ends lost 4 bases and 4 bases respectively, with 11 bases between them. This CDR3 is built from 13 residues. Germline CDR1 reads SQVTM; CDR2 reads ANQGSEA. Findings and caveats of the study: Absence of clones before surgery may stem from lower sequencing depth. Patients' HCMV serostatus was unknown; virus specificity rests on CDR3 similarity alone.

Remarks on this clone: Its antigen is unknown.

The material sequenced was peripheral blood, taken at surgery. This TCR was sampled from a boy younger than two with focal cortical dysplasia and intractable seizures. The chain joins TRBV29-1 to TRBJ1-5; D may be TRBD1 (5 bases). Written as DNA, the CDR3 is TGCAGCGTTGTAGGCGGGGGGAATCAGCCCCAGCATTTT. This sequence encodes CSVVGGGNQPQHF.